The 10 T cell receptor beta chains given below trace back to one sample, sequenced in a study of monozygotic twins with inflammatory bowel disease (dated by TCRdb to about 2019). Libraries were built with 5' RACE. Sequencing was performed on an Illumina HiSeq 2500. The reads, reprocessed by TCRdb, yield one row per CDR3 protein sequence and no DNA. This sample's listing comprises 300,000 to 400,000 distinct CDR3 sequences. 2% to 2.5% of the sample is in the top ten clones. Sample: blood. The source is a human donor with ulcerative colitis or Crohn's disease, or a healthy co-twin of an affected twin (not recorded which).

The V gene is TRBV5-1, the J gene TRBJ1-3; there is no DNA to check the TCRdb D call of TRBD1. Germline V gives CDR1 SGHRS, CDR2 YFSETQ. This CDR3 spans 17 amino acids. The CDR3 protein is CASSLGQDRSSGNTIYF. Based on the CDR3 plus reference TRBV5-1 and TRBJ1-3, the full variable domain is KAGVTQTPRYLIKTRGQQVTLSCSPISGHRSVSWYQQTPGQGLQFLFEYFSETQRNKGNFPGRFSGRQFSNSRSEMNVSTLELGDSALYLCASSLGQDRSSGNTIYFGEGSWLTVV.

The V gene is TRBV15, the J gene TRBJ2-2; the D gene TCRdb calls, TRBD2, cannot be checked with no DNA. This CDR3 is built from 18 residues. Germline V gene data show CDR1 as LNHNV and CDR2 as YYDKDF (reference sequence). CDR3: CATRREMIARNLPGELFF.

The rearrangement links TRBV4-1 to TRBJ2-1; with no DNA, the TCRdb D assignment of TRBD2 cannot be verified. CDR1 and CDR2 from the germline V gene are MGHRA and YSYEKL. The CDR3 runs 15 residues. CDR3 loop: CASSPTSGKRNEQFF.

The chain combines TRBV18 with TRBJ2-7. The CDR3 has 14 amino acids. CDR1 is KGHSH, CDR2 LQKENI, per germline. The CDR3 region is CASSWYDRFYEQYF.

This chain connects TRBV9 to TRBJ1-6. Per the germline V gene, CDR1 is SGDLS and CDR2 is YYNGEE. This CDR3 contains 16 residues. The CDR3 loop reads CASSVGHGGDNSPLHF.

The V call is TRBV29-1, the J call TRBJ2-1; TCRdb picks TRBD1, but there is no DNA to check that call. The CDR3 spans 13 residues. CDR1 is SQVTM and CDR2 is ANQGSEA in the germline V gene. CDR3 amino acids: CSAVPGQINEQFF.

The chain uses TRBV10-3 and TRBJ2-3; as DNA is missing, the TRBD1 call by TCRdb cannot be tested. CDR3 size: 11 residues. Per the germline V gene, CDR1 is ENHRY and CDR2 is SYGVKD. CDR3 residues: CASTGADTQYF.

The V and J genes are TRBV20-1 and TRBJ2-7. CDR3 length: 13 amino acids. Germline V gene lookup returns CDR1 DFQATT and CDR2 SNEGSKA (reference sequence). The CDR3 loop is CSATPPPLYEQYF.

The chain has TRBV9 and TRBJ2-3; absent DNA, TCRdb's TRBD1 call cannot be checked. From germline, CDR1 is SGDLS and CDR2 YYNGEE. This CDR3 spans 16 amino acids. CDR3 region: CASSLLRGSGTDTQYF. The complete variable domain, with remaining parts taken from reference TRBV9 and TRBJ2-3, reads DSGVTQTPKHLITATGQRVTLRCSPRSGDLSVYWYQQSLDQGLQFLIQYYNGEERAKGNILERFSAQQFPDLHSELNLSSLELGDSALYFCASSLLRGSGTDTQYFGPGTRLTVL.

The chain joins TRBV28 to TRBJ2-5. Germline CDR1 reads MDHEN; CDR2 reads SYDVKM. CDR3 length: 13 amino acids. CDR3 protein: CASSPATQETQYF.